Presented here are 23 T cell receptor beta chains from one specimen sequenced in a study of T cells in Graves' hyperthyroidism and ophthalmopathy. Researchers amplified the TCR beta CDR3 regions from RNA transcripts. HTBI primers were used for first-round RT-PCR of the TCR CDR3. TCRdb re-derived calls from the multiplex PCR reads in MiXCR, one entry per CDR3 protein. The profile covers a few hundred thousand distinct CDR3 sequences, with 11% to 15% appearing a single time and approximately 15% taken by the ten largest. Material for sequencing was blood. Receptor source: a woman aged 40 to 50 with Graves' hyperthyroidism.

The gene calls are TRBV30 and TRBJ2-1; weak D call: TRBD1 (5 bases). Germline V lookup: CDR1 GTSNPN, CDR2 SVGIG (reference sequence). The CDR3 is made up of 13 amino acids. The germline V and J ends were trimmed by 3 bases and 3 bases, with 9 bases remaining between them. The CDR3 nucleotides read TGTGCCTGGAGCGGGCAGGGCTACAATGAGCAGTTCTTC. Translating it yields CAWSGQGYNEQFF.

This clonotype was seen a few times. The V call is TRBV7-8, the J call TRBJ1-2; D not certain. The CDR3 sequence is 15 residues long. Germline V lookup: CDR1 SGHVS, CDR2 FQNEAQ. Deletions cut 1 base from V and 4 bases from J, with 13 bases between. The chain's CDR3 is CASSLEPGTFYGYTF. The CDR3 DNA reads TGTGCCAGCAGCTTAGAACCGGGAACTTTCTATGGCTACACCTTC.

In this sample, this clonotype turned up many times. The chain joins TRBV28 to TRBJ1-6; 10 nucleotides agree with TRBD1. Per the germline V gene, CDR1 is MDHEN and CDR2 is SYDVKM. The length of the CDR3 is 16 residues. The trim removed 7 bases at V and 5 bases at J, leaving 8 bases unmatched. The CDR3 loop reads CASTRSGTGDNSPLHF. The CDR3 region has the DNA TGTGCCAGCACCAGGTCCGGGACAGGGGATAATTCACCCCTCCACTTT.

This clonotype was counted many times. V gene TRBV9 combines with J gene TRBJ2-7; 8 positions agree with TRBD2. Germline V gene sequence: CDR1 SGDLS, CDR2 YYNGEE. J lost 0 bases, V lost 0 bases, and 5 bases had no gene match. This CDR3 spans 16 amino acids. CDR3 sequence (DNA): TGTGCCAGCAGCGTAGACGGGGGGGGGATCTCCTACGAGCAGTACTTC. Translation gives CASSVDGGGISYEQYF.

The chain carries TRBV6-1 and TRBJ2-1, with unresolved D. This CDR3 comprises 18 residues. Germline V gene sequence: CDR1 MNHNS, CDR2 SASEGT. Trimming left V 5 bases short and J 2 bases short, with 22 bases between. The CDR3 nucleotides read TGTGCCAGCAGTCTACTGGGCCGTAGCCTATCTCCCTACAATGAGCAGTTCTTC. Its protein product is CASSLLGRSLSPYNEQFF.

This clonotype was counted ten times or more. The V gene is TRBV28, the J gene TRBJ1-2; D unresolved. V was clipped by 6 bases and J by 12 bases, with 20 bases between them. The CDR3 totals 13 residues. Germline CDR1 and CDR2: MDHEN and SYDVKM. CDR3 nucleotides: TGTGCCAGCAGAGATGGCGGGTCAGGCGCAAACACCTTC. This encodes CASRDGGSGANTF.

J is TRBJ2-6 and V is TRBV10-3; 8 bases align to TRBD1. The germline V gene has CDR1 ENHRY and CDR2 SYGVKD. The CDR3 has 16 residues. With 8 bases clipped from V and 6 bases from J, the junction kept 12 bases outside the gene matches. The CDR3 is CAIATGTGGEANVLTF. The CDR3 DNA follows: TGTGCCATCGCCACCGGGACAGGTGGTGAGGCCAACGTCCTGACTTTC.

The V gene is TRBV20-1, the J gene TRBJ2-7, with no clear D. Per the germline V gene, CDR1 is DFQATT and CDR2 is SNEGSKA (reference sequence). The CDR3 runs 13 residues. Trimming removed 5 bases at V and 2 bases at J, with 13 bases between. For the CDR3, the DNA is TGCAGTGCTCAACCTGACGATCCCTACGAGCAGTACTTC. Amino acid sequence: CSAQPDDPYEQYF.

The V and J genes are TRBV3-1 and TRBJ2-3, with 8 bases identical to TRBD1. This CDR3 spans 17 amino acids. Germline V lookup: CDR1 LGHDT, CDR2 YNNKEL (reference sequence). V lost 0 bases to trimming and J lost 8 bases; unmatched junction nucleotides: 13. CDR3 protein: CASSQDVAGGRPGTQYF. Written as DNA, the CDR3 is TGTGCCAGCAGCCAAGATGTAGCAGGGGGCCGCCCTGGTACGCAGTATTTT.

This clonotype showed up many times. V gene TRBV3-1 combines with J gene TRBJ2-3; D not certain. The CDR3 has 13 amino acids. Germline-derived CDR1 and CDR2 are LGHDT and YNNKEL (reference sequence). The V end lost 4 bases, the J end lost 12 bases, and 17 bases lay between the germline ends. The CDR3 coding sequence is TGTGCCAGCAGCCTTCACCCCGGACCTCCCCAGTATTTT. This translates into CASSLHPGPPQYF.

V usage is TRBV6-2 or TRBV6-3 and J usage is TRBJ2-5; D gene unclear. The ends were cut back, 7 bases at V and 4 bases at J, with 16 bases in the middle. The CDR3 covers 14 residues. CDR1 and CDR2 (germline): MNHEY, SVGEGT. CDR3 amino acids: CASTIIFLGETQYF. DNA of the CDR3: TGTGCCAGCACAATCATCTTCCTCGGAGAGACCCAGTACTTC.

This clonotype was counted many times. The chain couples TRBV20-1 to TRBJ2-5, with no clear D. V was shortened by 3 bases and J by 1 base, with 12 bases between the two germline ends. Germline CDR1 DFQATT, CDR2 SNEGSKA (reference sequence). The CDR3 totals 14 residues. The CDR3 DNA is TGCAGTGCTAGCTTGACGCAATTCCAAGAGACCCAGTACTTC. Amino acid sequence: CSASLTQFQETQYF.

The sample holds a few counts of this clonotype. This chain connects TRBV28 to TRBJ1-5; tentative D call: TRBD1 (6 bases). V was shortened by 6 bases and J by 5 bases, with 20 bases between the two germline ends. The germline V gene has CDR1 MDHEN and CDR2 SYDVKM. This CDR3 is built from 16 residues. CDR3: CASSHVEGQGHQPQHF. In DNA, the CDR3 is TGTGCCAGCAGCCACGTGGAGGGGCAGGGGCATCAGCCCCAGCATTTT.

There are many counts of this clonotype. The chain carries TRBV6-1 and TRBJ1-3, with D maybe TRBD1 (6 bases). The CDR3 contains 14 residues. V dropped 5 bases and J dropped 2 bases, with 10 bases sitting between them. Germline V lookup: CDR1 MNHNS, CDR2 SASEGT. The CDR3 coding sequence is TGTGCCAGCAGTATCAGGGGAGCTGGAAACACCATATATTTT. This sequence encodes CASSIRGAGNTIYF.

This chain links TRBV5-1 with TRBJ2-7, with unresolved D. With 3 bases removed from V and 3 bases from J, the gap between germline ends came to 10 bases. The CDR3 contains 13 residues. Germline CDR1 and CDR2: SGHRS and YFSETQ. CDR3 sequence (DNA): TGCGCCAGCAGCTCCAAGCCCTACTACGAGCAGTACTTC. Amino acids: CASSSKPYYEQYF.

The J gene is TRBJ2-1, the V gene TRBV5-1, with 8 bases that match TRBD2. V lost 3 bases to trimming and J lost 5 bases; unmatched junction nucleotides: 19. There are 19 residues in the CDR3. The V gene's germline CDR1 is SGHRS and CDR2 YFSETQ. CDR3 residues: CASSYPREVGRALNNEQFF. The CDR3 bases are TGCGCCAGCAGCTACCCACGGGAGGTCGGGAGGGCCCTCAACAATGAGCAGTTCTTC.

This clonotype was found many times. The chain joins TRBV6-1 to TRBJ2-1, with 8 positions matching TRBD1. Germline V gives CDR1 MNHNS, CDR2 SASEGT. This CDR3 region has 15 residues. With V trimmed by 4 bases and J by 2 bases, 4 bases remained unmatched. The CDR3: CASSVWDRTYNEQFF. For the CDR3, the DNA is TGTGCCAGCAGTGTATGGGACAGGACCTACAATGAGCAGTTCTTC.

This chain connects TRBV9 to TRBJ2-1; D perhaps matches TRBD1 (6 bases). The germline V and J ends were trimmed by 4 bases and 2 bases, with 13 bases remaining between them. The germline V gene encodes CDR1 SGDLS and CDR2 YYNGEE. The CDR3 has 15 amino acids. The CDR3 loop reads CASSPVGGTYNEQFF. For the CDR3, the DNA is TGTGCCAGCAGCCCCGTAGGGGGTACCTACAATGAGCAGTTCTTC.

This clonotype was detected only a few times. This chain links TRBV7-9 with TRBJ2-1, with TRBD2 matching over 7 bases. The CDR3 runs 17 residues. J lost 0 bases, V lost 3 bases, and 8 bases had no gene match. In germline, CDR1 is SEHNR, CDR2 FQNEAQ (reference sequence). CDR3 sequence: CASSFTSSGSSYNEQFF. CDR3 coding DNA: TGTGCCAGCAGCTTTACGTCTAGCGGAAGCTCCTACAATGAGCAGTTCTTC.

V is TRBV5-1 and J is TRBJ1-5; 9 bases agree with TRBD1. The CDR3 is made up of 16 amino acids. J lost 2 bases, V lost 1 base, and 4 bases had no gene match. Germline V lookup: CDR1 SGHRS, CDR2 YFSETQ. CDR3 amino acids: CASSLTGGKGNQPQHF. The CDR3 nucleotides are TGCGCCAGCAGCTTGACAGGGGGCAAGGGCAATCAGCCCCAGCATTTT.

The chain employs TRBV7-9 and TRBJ2-7; D may be TRBD1 (5 bases). V lost 0 bases, J lost 3 bases, and 9 bases lay in between. This CDR3 has 14 amino acids. Germline V gives CDR1 SEHNR, CDR2 FQNEAQ (reference sequence). The CDR3, as DNA: TGTGCCAGCAGCTTAGCAGGGGCCGTCTACGAGCAGTACTTC. As protein: CASSLAGAVYEQYF.

This clonotype was counted only a few times. The chain uses TRBV28 and TRBJ2-7, with 11 bases identical to TRBD2. This CDR3 contains 13 residues. The germline V gene has CDR1 MDHEN and CDR2 SYDVKM. V dropped 7 bases and J dropped 2; count of bases not matched to a gene: 1. The CDR3 loop is CASKLAGAYEQYF. The CDR3 bases are TGTGCCAGCAAACTAGCGGGAGCCTACGAGCAGTACTTC.

This clonotype showed up many times. The J gene is TRBJ1-1, the V gene TRBV11-2; D unresolved. In germline, CDR1 is SGHAT, CDR2 FQNNGV. This CDR3 region has 11 residues. V dropped 5 bases and J dropped 5 bases, with 6 bases sitting between them. CDR3 DNA: TGTGCCAGCAGCCGGGAAACTGAAGCTTTCTTT. This encodes CASSRETEAFF.